Following are 18 T cell receptor beta chains from one sample sequenced in a study of blood T cell repertoires in COVID-19. Assay: immunoSEQ multiplex PCR; the TCRdb copy retains only in-frame clones and omits some. The sample carries about 150,000 clones, 75% to 85% recorded once. The sample taken for sequencing was peripheral blood. The receptor set was obtained from a woman aged 50 to 65 with acute or convalescent COVID-19.

This clone was recorded once. J is TRBJ2-7 and V is TRBV7-2; possibly TRBD1 for D (6 bases). The V and J ends lost 4 bases and 12 bases respectively, with 16 bases between them. Germline lookup yields CDR1 SGHTA and CDR2 FQGNSA. The CDR3 runs to 12 residues. In nucleotides, the CDR3 is TGTGCCAGCAGCTCATATACAGGGTTTTGGTACTTC. Translating it yields CASSSYTGFWYF.

This chain connects TRBV28 to TRBJ2-2; D is possibly TRBD1 (6 bases). The germline CDR1 and CDR2 sequences are MDHEN and SYDVKM. V was trimmed by 6 bases and J by 7 bases, leaving 15 bases between them. The CDR3 extends over 14 amino acids. The CDR3 is CASRTSGTYGELFF. CDR3 DNA sequence: TGTGCCAGCAGGACATCCGGGACATACGGGGAGCTGTTTTTT. The variable domain in full, with the rest retrieved from reference TRBV28 and TRBJ2-2, is DVKVTQSSRYLVKRTGEKVFLECVQDMDHENMFWYRQDPGLGLRLIYFSYDVKMKEKGDIPEGYSVSREKKERFSLILESASTNQTSMYLCASRTSGTYGELFFGEGSRLTVL.

The rearrangement links TRBV18 to TRBJ2-1; TRBD2 might be the D (6 bases). V dropped 2 bases and J dropped 2 bases, with 13 bases sitting between them. The germline V gene encodes CDR1 KGHSH and CDR2 LQKENI. This CDR3 has 16 residues. The CDR3 here is CASSPGPSATYNEQFF. The CDR3 DNA follows: TGTGCCAGCTCACCAGGCCCTAGCGCTACCTACAATGAGCAGTTCTTC.

As DNA, the CDR3 is TGCGCCAGCAGCCAAGATACAAAGGGGGCGGGCTACACCTTC. Its translation: CASSQDTKGAGYTF. The rearrangement links TRBV4-3 to TRBJ1-2; 7 bases are shared with TRBD1. Trimming removed 0 bases from V and 8 bases from J; junction bases left unmatched: 6. CDR1 and CDR2 from the germline V gene are LGHNA and YSLEER. CDR3 length: 14 residues.

For the CDR3, the DNA is TGTGCCAGCAGCCAATTTACAGGGAGGGTGAACACTGAAGCTTTCTTT. Residues: CASSQFTGRVNTEAFF. The V and J genes are TRBV3-1 (or the pseudogene TRBV3-2) and TRBJ1-1, with a weak D call TRBD1 (6 bases). Trimming removed 2 bases from V and 0 bases from J, with 13 bases in between. This CDR3 spans 16 amino acids. Germline assignment: CDR1 LGHDT and CDR2 YNNKEL (reference sequence).

This rearrangement joins TRBV27 to TRBJ2-1; no firm D call. This CDR3 has 16 residues. CDR1 and CDR2 from the germline V gene are MNHEY and SMNVEV (reference sequence). V lost 0 bases to trimming and J lost 4 bases, with 13 bases between them. The CDR3, as DNA: TGTGCCAGCAGTTTATCAAGAGGTAATTCATACAATGAGCAGTTCTTC. Its protein is CASSLSRGNSYNEQFF.

The chain employs TRBV5-1 and TRBJ1-1, with D hard to call. CDR3 length equals 12 residues. Trimming took 0 bases from V and 8 from J, leaving 8 bases between them. Germline V gives CDR1 SGHRS, CDR2 YFSETQ. CDR3 protein: CASSLGLSEAFF. The CDR3 DNA sequence: TGCGCCAGCAGCTTGGGTCTATCGGAAGCTTTCTTT.

V is TRBV4-3 and J is TRBJ2-7; 7 bases align to TRBD2. V shed 0 bases, J shed 6 bases, and the junction held 8 bases outside the gene matches. Germline CDR1 is LGHNA and CDR2 is YSLEER. The CDR3 runs 15 residues. The CDR3 spells CASSQDLGRVGEQYF. CDR3 DNA: TGCGCCAGCAGCCAAGATCTGGGGAGGGTTGGCGAGCAGTACTTC.

This chain uses TRBV24-1 with TRBJ2-5; D gene uncertain. CDR3 length: 14 residues. Germline loops: CDR1 KGHDR, CDR2 SFDVKD. V was trimmed by 1 base and J by 5 bases, leaving 10 bases between them. The CDR3 here is CATSDLFPPETQYF. CDR3 DNA sequence: TGTGCCACCAGTGATTTATTCCCTCCGGAGACCCAGTACTTC.

The chain combines TRBV9 with TRBJ2-1, with a possible D match to TRBD2 (6 bases). This CDR3 is built from 17 residues. CDR1 is SGDLS and CDR2 is YYNGEE in the germline V gene. The V end was cut by 1 base, the J end by 7 bases, with 21 bases between. The CDR3 loop reads CASSVTGRKVASNEQFF. The CDR3 coding sequence is TGTGCCAGCAGCGTAACGGGGAGGAAGGTAGCGAGTAATGAGCAGTTCTTC.

The table lists this clone with a count of one. The CDR3 sequence: CASSHFTENYGYTF. CDR3 bases: TGTGCCAGCAGCCACTTCACAGAGAACTATGGCTACACCTTC. The chain uses TRBV3-1 (or the pseudogene TRBV3-2) and TRBJ1-2; D remains ambiguous. Germline CDR1 and CDR2: LGHDT and YNNKEL (reference sequence). Trimming stripped 3 bases from V and 2 bases from J, with 10 bases between. This CDR3 comprises 14 residues.

The chain is built from TRBV29-1 and TRBJ2-7, with D perhaps matching TRBD1 (6 bases). The CDR3 totals 12 residues. CDR1 is SQVTM, CDR2 ANQGSEA, per germline. Trimming took off 6 bases at V and 3 bases at J, with 12 bases between the two ends. The DNA for the CDR3 is TGCAGCGTAGCAAGGACAGACTACGAGCAGTACTTC. Translation: CSVARTDYEQYF.

The chain combines TRBV7-8 with TRBJ2-2, with D perhaps matching TRBD1 (6 bases). The CDR3 loop spans 16 amino acids. Trimming shortened V by 5 bases and J by 0 bases, and 13 bases separated the two germline ends. CDR1 is SGHVS and CDR2 is FQNEAQ in the germline V gene. This chain's CDR3 is CASSISGATNTGELFF. The CDR3, as DNA: TGTGCCAGCAGCATATCAGGGGCCACGAACACCGGGGAGCTGTTTTTT. Supplemented by reference TRBV7-8 and TRBJ2-2, the full variable domain reads GAGVSQSPRYKVAKRGQDVALRCDPISGHVSLFWYQQALGQGPEFLTYFQNEAQLDKSGLPSDRFFAERPEGSVSTLKIQRTQQEDSAVYLCASSISGATNTGELFFGEGSRLTVL.

V is TRBV6-2 or TRBV6-3 and J is TRBJ1-1; D is ambiguous. Germline V gene sequence: CDR1 MNHEY, CDR2 SVGEGT. The CDR3 is made up of 15 amino acids. Deletions cut 0 bases from V and 0 bases from J, with 8 bases between. CDR3 sequence: CASSYSRRMNTEAFF. CDR3 sequence (DNA): TGTGCCAGCAGTTACTCTAGGAGGATGAACACTGAAGCTTTCTTT.

V gene TRBV7-9 combines with J gene TRBJ1-1, with D perhaps matching TRBD1 (6 bases). Trimming shortened V by 4 bases and J by 1 base, and 13 bases separated the two germline ends. The CDR3 sequence is 15 residues long. Germline lookup yields CDR1 SEHNR and CDR2 FQNEAQ (reference sequence). CDR3 loop: CASSSFDRPNTEAFF. The CDR3 nucleotides read TGTGCCAGCAGCTCCTTTGACAGGCCGAACACTGAAGCTTTCTTT.

The rearrangement joins TRBV11-2 to TRBJ1-1, with D unclear. V was shortened by 0 bases and J by 1 base, with 9 bases between the two germline ends. Looked up from germline, CDR1 is SGHAT and CDR2 is FQNNGV. The CDR3 consists of 15 residues. The DNA for the CDR3 is TGTGCCAGCAGCTTAGATCGGGGAGGGAACACTGAAGCTTTCTTT. Translated: CASSLDRGGNTEAFF. Filled out from reference TRBV11-2 and TRBJ1-1, the complete variable domain reads EAGVAQSPRYKIIEKRQSVAFWCNPISGHATLYWYQQILGQGPKLLIQFQNNGVVDDSQLPKDRFSAERLKGVDSTLKIQPAKLEDSAVYLCASSLDRGGNTEAFFGQGTRLTVV.

The chain links TRBV6-5 to TRBJ1-6; 7 bases align to TRBD1. V was pared by 6 bases and J by 7 bases, with 3 bases of the junction left unmatched. This CDR3 comprises 13 residues. Germline V CDR1 and CDR2: MNHEY, SVGAGI. The DNA for the CDR3 is TGTGCCAGCAGCCCGACAGGGAATTCACCCCTCCACTTT. It codes for CASSPTGNSPLHF.

This sequence joins TRBV11-3 and TRBJ2-7, with unresolved D. This CDR3 region has 12 residues. The ends were cut back, 5 bases at V and 3 bases at J, with 8 bases in the middle. Germline lookup yields CDR1 SGHNT and CDR2 YENEEA. The CDR3: CASSQTGYEQYF. For the CDR3, the DNA is TGTGCCAGCAGCCAGACGGGCTACGAGCAGTACTTC.